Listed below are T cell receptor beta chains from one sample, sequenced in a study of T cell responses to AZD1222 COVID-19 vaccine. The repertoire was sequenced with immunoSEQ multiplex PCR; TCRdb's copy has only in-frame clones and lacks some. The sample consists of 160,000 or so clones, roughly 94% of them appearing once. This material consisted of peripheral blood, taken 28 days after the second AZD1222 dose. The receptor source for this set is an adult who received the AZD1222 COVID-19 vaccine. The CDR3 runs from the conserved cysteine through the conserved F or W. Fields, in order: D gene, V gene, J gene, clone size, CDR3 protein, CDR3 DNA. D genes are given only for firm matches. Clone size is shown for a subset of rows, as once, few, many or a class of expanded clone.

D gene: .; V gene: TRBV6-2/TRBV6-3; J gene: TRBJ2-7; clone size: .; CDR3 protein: CASSYSRYEQYF; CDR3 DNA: TGTGCCAGCAGTTACTCTAGGTACGAGCAGTACTTC
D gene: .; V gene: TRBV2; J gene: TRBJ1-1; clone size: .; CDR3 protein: CASGRDLLTLF; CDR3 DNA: TGTGCCAGCGGCCGGGACCTCCTAACCCTCTTT
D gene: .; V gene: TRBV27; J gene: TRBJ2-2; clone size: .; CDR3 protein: CASSFLGSWAGELFF; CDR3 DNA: TGTGCCAGCAGTTTTTTGGGCTCCTGGGCCGGGGAGCTGTTTTTT
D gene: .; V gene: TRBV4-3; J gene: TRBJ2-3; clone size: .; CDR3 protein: CASSQGQSYSTDTQYF; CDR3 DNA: TGCGCCAGCAGCCAAGGACAGTCGTATAGCACAGATACGCAGTATTTT
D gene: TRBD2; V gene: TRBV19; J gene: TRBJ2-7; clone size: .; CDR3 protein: CASSAGGLYEQYF; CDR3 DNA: TGTGCCAGTAGTGCGGGAGGGCTCTACGAGCAGTACTTC
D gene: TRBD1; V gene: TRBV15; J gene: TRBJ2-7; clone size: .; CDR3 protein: CATRGQGSPEQYF; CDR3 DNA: TGTGCCACCCGGGGACAGGGGTCCCCGGAGCAGTACTTC
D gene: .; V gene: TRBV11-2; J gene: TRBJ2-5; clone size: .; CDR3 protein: CASSLVGATQYF; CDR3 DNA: TGTGCCAGCAGCTTAGTGGGTGCGACCCAGTACTTC
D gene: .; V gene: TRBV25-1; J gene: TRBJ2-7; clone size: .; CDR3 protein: CASSGSGTLYEQYF; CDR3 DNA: TGTGCCAGCAGTGGGTCCGGGACATTATACGAGCAGTACTTC
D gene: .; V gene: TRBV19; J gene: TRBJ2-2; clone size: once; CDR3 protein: CASSLRGGELFF; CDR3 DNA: TGTGCCAGTAGTTTAAGGGGCGGGGAGCTGTTTTTT
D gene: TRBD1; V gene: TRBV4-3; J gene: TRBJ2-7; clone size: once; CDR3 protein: CASSQEAGGRYEQYF; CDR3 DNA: TGCGCCAGCAGCCAAGAGGCAGGGGGCAGATACGAGCAGTACTTC
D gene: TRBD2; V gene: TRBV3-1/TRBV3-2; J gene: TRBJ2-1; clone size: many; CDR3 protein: CASSQDKLAVYNEQFF; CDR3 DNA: TGTGCCAGCAGCCAAGACAAACTAGCGGTATACAATGAGCAGTTCTTC
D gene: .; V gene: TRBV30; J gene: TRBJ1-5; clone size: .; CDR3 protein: CAWSEAALGPQHF; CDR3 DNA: TGTGCCTGGAGTGAAGCGGCTTTGGGGCCCCAGCATTTT
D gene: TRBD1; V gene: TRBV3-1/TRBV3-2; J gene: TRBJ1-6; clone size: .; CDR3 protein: CASSRQGGDSPLHF; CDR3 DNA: TGTGCCAGCAGCCGACAGGGGGGGGATTCACCCCTCCACTTT
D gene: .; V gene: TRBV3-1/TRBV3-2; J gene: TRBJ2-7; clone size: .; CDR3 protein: CASSQALTETYEQYF; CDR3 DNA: TGTGCCAGCAGCCAAGCCTTGACTGAGACCTACGAGCAGTACTTC
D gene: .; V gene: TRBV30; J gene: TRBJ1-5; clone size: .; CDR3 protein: CAWSGQNSNQPQHF; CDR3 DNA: TGTGCCTGGAGCGGACAGAATAGCAATCAGCCCCAGCATTTT
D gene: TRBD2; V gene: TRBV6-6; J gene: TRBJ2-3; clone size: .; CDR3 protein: CASSFTGGGGTDTQYF; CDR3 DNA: TGTGCCAGCAGTTTCACCGGGGGGGGCGGCACAGATACGCAGTATTTT
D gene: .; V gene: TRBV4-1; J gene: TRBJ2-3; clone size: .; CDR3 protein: CASSPRVRAELSTDTQYF; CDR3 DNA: TGCGCCAGCAGCCCTAGGGTCCGAGCGGAACTTAGCACAGATACGCAGTATTTT
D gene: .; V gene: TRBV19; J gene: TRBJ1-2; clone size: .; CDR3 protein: CASSPSTAGADGYTF; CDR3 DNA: TGTGCCAGTAGCCCATCAACCGCAGGGGCGGATGGCTACACCTTC
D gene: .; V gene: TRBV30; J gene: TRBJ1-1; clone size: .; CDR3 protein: CAWSVRSGIMNTEAFF; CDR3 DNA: TGTGCCTGGAGTGTACGGTCGGGGATTATGAACACTGAAGCTTTCTTT
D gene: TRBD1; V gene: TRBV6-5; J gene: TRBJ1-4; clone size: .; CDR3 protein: CASSRAGGINEKLFF; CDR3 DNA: TGTGCCAGCAGTCGGGCAGGGGGTATAAATGAAAAACTGTTTTTT
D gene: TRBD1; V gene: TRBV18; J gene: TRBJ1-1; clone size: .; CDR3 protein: CASSPGQGRTEAFF; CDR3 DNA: TGTGCCAGCTCACCAGGACAGGGTCGCACTGAAGCTTTCTTT
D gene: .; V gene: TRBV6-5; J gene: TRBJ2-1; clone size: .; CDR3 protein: CASRLSGSSYNEQFF; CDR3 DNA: TGTGCCAGCAGGCTTAGCGGAAGCTCCTACAATGAGCAGTTCTTC
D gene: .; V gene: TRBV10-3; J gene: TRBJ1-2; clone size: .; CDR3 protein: CAISESPGSYGYTF; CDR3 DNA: TGTGCCATCAGTGAGTCCCCAGGCAGCTATGGCTACACCTTC
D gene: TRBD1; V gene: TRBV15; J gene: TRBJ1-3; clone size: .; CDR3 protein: CATSTKQGGTSGNTIYF; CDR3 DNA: TGTGCCACCAGCACCAAACAGGGGGGGACCTCTGGAAACACCATATATTTT
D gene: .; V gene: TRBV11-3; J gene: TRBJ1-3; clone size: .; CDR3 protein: CASSGGNSGNTIYF; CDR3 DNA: TGTGCCAGCAGCGGAGGGAACTCTGGAAACACCATATATTTT
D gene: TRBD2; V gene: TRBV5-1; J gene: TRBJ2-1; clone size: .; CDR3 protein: CASSLVGASGHNEQFF; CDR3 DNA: TGCGCCAGCAGCTTGGTTGGGGCTAGCGGCCACAATGAGCAGTTCTTC
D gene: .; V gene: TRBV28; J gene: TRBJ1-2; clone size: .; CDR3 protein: CASRVSRGYGYTF; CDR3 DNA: TGTGCCAGCAGGGTAAGCCGAGGGTATGGCTACACCTTC
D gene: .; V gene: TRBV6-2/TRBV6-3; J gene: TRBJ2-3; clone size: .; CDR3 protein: CASSSDKLTQYF; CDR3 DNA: TGTGCCAGCAGTTCAGACAAGCTTACGCAGTATTTT
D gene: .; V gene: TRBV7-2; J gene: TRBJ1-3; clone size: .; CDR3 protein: CASSLQGSSGNTIYF; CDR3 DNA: TGTGCCAGCAGCTTACAGGGATCCTCTGGAAACACCATATATTTT
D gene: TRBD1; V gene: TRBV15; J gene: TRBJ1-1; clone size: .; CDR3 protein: CATSRPGGGNTEAFF; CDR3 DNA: TGTGCCACCAGCAGGCCAGGGGGAGGGAACACTGAAGCTTTCTTT
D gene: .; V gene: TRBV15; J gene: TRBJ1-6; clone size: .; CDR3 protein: CATSRETGLLSPLHF; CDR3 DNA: TGTGCCACCAGCAGAGAGACAGGACTTTTATCACCCCTCCACTTT
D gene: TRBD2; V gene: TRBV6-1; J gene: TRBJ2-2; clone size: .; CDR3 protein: CASSEIAGGAQRANTGELFF; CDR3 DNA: TGTGCCAGCAGTGAAATAGCGGGAGGGGCTCAGCGGGCGAACACCGGGGAGCTGTTTTTT
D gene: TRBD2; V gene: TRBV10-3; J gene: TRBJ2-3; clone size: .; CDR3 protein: CAIKNSGSSDTQYF; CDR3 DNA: TGTGCCATCAAGAATAGCGGGAGTTCAGATACGCAGTATTTT
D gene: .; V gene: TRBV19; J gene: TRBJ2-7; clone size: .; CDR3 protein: CASSIGGSYEQYF; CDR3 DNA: TGTGCCAGTAGTATAGGAGGGTCCTACGAGCAGTACTTC
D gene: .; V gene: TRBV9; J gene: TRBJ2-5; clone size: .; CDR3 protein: CASSPGAAPETQYF; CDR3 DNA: TGTGCCAGCAGCCCCGGGGCCGCACCAGAGACCCAGTACTTC
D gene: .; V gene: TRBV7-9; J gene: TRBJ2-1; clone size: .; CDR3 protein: CATPRANNENEQFF; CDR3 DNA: TGTGCCACCCCGCGGGCAAACAACGAGAATGAGCAGTTCTTC
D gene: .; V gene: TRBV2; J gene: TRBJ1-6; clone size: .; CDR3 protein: CASSERLTYNSPLHF; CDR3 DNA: TGTGCCAGCAGTGAGCGGCTAACCTATAATTCACCCCTCCACTTT
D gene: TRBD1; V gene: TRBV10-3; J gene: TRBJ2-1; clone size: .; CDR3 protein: CAISESGQGARNEQFF; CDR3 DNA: TGTGCCATCAGTGAGTCGGGACAGGGGGCGAGGAATGAGCAGTTCTTC
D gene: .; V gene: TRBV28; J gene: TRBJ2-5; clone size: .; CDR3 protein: CASSFPGGGLQETQYF; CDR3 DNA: TGTGCCAGCAGCTTCCCAGGGGGAGGGCTCCAAGAGACCCAGTACTTC
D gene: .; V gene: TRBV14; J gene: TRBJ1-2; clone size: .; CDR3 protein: CASSQDRAPRYGYTF; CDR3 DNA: TGTGCCAGCAGCCAAGATCGTGCGCCCCGGTATGGCTACACCTTC
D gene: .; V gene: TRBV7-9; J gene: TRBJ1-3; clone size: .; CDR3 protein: CASSLDRDTIYSGNTIYF; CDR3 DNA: TGTGCCAGCAGCTTAGACCGGGACACAATATACTCTGGAAACACCATATATTTT
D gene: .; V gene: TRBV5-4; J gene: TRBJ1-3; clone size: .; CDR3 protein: CASSGGQTSSGNTIYF; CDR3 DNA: TGTGCCAGCAGCGGAGGACAGACAAGCTCTGGAAACACCATATATTTT
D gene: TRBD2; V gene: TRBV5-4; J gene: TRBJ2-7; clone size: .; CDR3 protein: CASSLAGGGPYEQYF; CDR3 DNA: TGTGCCAGCAGTCTAGCGGGAGGGGGCCCCTACGAGCAGTACTTC
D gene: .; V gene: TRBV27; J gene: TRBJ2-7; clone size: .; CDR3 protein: CASSLSRINYEQYF; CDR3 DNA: TGTGCCAGCAGTTTATCGCGGATCAACTACGAGCAGTACTTC
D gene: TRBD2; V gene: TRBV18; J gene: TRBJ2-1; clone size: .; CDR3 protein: CASSPQAAGGNEQFF; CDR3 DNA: TGTGCCAGCTCACCACAGGCCGCGGGGGGTAATGAGCAGTTCTTC
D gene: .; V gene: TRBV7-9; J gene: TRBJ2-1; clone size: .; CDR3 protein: CASTGLSANLRDEQFF; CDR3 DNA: TGTGCCAGCACCGGCTTATCAGCGAACCTAAGGGATGAGCAGTTCTTC
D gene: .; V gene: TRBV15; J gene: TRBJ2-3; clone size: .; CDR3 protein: CATSPRGSGDTQYF; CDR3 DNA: TGTGCCACCAGCCCCCGGGGGAGCGGGGATACGCAGTATTTT
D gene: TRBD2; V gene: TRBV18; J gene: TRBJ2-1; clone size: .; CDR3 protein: CASSPNRTSRNEQFF; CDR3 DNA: TGTGCCAGCTCACCAAACCGGACTAGCAGGAATGAGCAGTTCTTC
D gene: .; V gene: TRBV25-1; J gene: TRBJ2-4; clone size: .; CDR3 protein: CASSDPIAIQYF; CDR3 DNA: TGTGCCAGCAGTGACCCGATAGCGATTCAGTACTTC
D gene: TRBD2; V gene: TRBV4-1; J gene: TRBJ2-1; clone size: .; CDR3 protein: CASSHVAGLSYNEQFF; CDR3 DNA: TGCGCCAGCAGCCACGTAGCGGGCCTCTCCTACAATGAGCAGTTCTTC
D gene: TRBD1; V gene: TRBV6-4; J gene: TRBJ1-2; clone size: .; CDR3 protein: CASSAVSGTGGSYTF; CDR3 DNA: TGTGCCAGCAGTGCCGTTAGTGGGACAGGGGGCAGCTACACCTTC
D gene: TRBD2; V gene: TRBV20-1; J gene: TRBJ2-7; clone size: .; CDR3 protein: CSASLAGEQYF; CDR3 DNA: TGCAGTGCCTCCCTAGCGGGAGAGCAGTACTTC
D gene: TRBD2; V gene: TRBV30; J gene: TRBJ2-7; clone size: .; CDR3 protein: CAWSYGGRRYEQYF; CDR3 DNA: TGTGCCTGGAGTTATGGCGGGAGACGCTACGAGCAGTACTTC
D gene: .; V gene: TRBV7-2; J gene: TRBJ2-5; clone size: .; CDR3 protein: CASSLGQSTQETQYF; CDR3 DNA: TGTGCCAGCAGCTTAGGTCAGTCGACCCAAGAGACCCAGTACTTC